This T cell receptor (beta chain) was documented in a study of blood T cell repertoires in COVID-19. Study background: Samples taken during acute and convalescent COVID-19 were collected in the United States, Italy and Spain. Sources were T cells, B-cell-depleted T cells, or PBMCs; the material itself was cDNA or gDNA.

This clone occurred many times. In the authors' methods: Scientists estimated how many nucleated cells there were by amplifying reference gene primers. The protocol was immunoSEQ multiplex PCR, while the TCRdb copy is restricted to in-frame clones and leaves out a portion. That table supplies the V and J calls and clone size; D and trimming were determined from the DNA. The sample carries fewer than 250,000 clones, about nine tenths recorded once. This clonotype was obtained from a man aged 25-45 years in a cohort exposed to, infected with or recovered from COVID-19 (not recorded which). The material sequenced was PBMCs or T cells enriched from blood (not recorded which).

The chain's CDR3 is CASSSGLSQETQYF. The CDR3 DNA reads as TGTGCCAGCAGCTCGGGACTATCACAAGAGACCCAGTACTTC. J is TRBJ2-5 and V is TRBV11-2; 7 nucleotides agree with TRBD2. V was clipped by 4 bases and J by 2 bases; unmatched bases: 4. Germline CDR1 is SGHAT and CDR2 is FQNNGV. The CDR3 loop spans 14 amino acids.